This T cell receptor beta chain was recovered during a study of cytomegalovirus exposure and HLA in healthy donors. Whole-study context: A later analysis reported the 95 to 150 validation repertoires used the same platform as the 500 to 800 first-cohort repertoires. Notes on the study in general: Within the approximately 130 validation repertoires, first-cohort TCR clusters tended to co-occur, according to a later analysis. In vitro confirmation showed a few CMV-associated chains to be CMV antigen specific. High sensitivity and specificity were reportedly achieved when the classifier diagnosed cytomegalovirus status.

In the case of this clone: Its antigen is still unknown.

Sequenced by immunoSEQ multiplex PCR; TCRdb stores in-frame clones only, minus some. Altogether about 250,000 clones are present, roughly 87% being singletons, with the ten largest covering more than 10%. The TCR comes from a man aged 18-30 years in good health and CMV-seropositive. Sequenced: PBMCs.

CDR3 sequence reads: CAISPGQPYNEQFF. Written as DNA, the CDR3 is TGTGCCATCAGCCCGGGACAGCCTTACAATGAGCAGTTCTTC. The rearrangement uses TRBV10-3 and TRBJ2-1; 7 nucleotides align to TRBD1. V was clipped by 6 bases and J by 4 bases; unmatched bases: 6. Germline values: CDR1 ENHRY, CDR2 SYGVKD. This CDR3 is 14 amino acids long.